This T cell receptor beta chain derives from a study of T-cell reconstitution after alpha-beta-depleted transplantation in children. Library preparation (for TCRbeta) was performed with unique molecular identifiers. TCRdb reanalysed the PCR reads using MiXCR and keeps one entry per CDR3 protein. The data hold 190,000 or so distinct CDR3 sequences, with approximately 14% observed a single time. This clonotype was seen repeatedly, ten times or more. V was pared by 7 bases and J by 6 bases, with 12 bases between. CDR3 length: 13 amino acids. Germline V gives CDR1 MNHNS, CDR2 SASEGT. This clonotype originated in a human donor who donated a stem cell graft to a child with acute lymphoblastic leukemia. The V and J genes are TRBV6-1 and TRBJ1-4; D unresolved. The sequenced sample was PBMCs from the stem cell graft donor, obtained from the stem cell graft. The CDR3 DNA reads TGTGCCAGCAAAGTACATCTGCATGAAAAACTGTTTTTT. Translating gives CASKVHLHEKLFF.